What follows describes a single T cell receptor beta chain. Its cognate antigen is unknown. Likely unrecorded immune exposures existed in these nominally healthy donors. This CDR3 is 15 amino acids long. V was clipped by 3 bases and J by 0 bases; unmatched bases: 5. Germline V CDR1 and CDR2: KGHSH, LQKENI. This entry belongs to a study of cytomegalovirus exposure and HLA in healthy donors. The PCR employed 60 Vbeta primers together with 13 Jbeta primers. Profiled with immunoSEQ multiplex PCR; TCRdb holds only in-frame clones, not every one. This sample has approximately 160,000 clones, with roughly 76% found just once. Study-wide points: Other equally common chains were less clonally expanded than HLA-associated TCR beta chains, a later analysis showed.

J is TRBJ2-7 and V is TRBV18, with 7 bases matching TRBD1. The sequencing sample was made of PBMCs. The TCR was taken from a human donor in good health. The DNA of the CDR3 is TGTGCCAGCTCACCCCAGACAGGGCCCTCCTACGAGCAGTACTTC. Translation gives CASSPQTGPSYEQYF.